A single sample is the source of the 9 T cell receptor beta chains below, sequenced in a study of control samples from healthy donors and cancer patients. Data came from immunoSEQ multiplex PCR; TCRdb stores just in-frame clones and leaves some out. This repertoire shows 140,000 or so clones, under 90% found once; its top ten account for over 4.5%. The specimen was blood. These receptors were obtained from a man under 40 in good health.

This chain links TRBV11-3 with TRBJ2-1, with D perhaps matching TRBD1 or TRBD2 (6 bases each). This CDR3 has 14 amino acids. Looked up from germline, CDR1 is SGHNT and CDR2 is YENEEA. Trimming pared 2 bases from V and 4 bases from J, leaving 9 bases between. The CDR3 is CASSLRGEYNEQFF. The CDR3, as DNA: TGTGCCAGCAGCTTAAGGGGGGAGTACAATGAGCAGTTCTTC.

This chain connects TRBV5-6 to TRBJ2-3; 8 nucleotides match TRBD2. With V trimmed by 2 bases and J by 3 bases, 8 bases remained unmatched. The CDR3 has 16 amino acids. In germline, CDR1 is SGHDT, CDR2 YYEEEE. The CDR3: CASSFLAGGRTDTQYF. CDR3 coding DNA: TGTGCCAGCAGCTTTCTCGCGGGGGGCAGAACAGATACGCAGTATTTT.

The V gene is TRBV5-1, the J gene TRBJ2-1, with 10 bases that match TRBD2. The CDR3 runs 15 residues. V gave up 4 bases and J gave up 7 bases; unmatched junction bases: 8. Germline V gene data show CDR1 as SGHRS and CDR2 as YFSETQ. The CDR3 loop reads CASSRLAGALNEQFF. In nucleotides, the CDR3 is TGCGCCAGCAGCAGGCTAGCGGGGGCTTTAAATGAGCAGTTCTTC.

The gene calls are TRBV2 and TRBJ2-1; D gene uncertain. With 7 bases removed from V and 3 bases from J, the gap between germline ends came to 10 bases. The CDR3 contains 13 residues. CDR1 is SNHLY and CDR2 is FYNNEI in the germline V gene. The DNA for the CDR3 is TGTGCCAGCACCGGTCCCCTCTACAATGAGCAGTTCTTC. Encoded protein: CASTGPLYNEQFF.

This clone was detected once. The CDR3 nucleotides read TGCGCCAGCAGCCGAGGGGCCGGGACTAGCGGGTTAAGCTCCTACAATGAGCAGTTCTTC. Amino acid sequence: CASSRGAGTSGLSSYNEQFF. The gene calls are TRBV4-3 and TRBJ2-1; 12 bases agree with TRBD2. This CDR3 comprises 20 residues. From germline, CDR1 is LGHNA and CDR2 YSLEER. V shed 4 bases and J 0 bases; nucleotides not matched to a gene: 13.

The CDR3 bases are TGTGCCAGTAGTCCCTCGGTCCTGGTCGAGCAGTACTTC. Amino acid sequence: CASSPSVLVEQYF. The chain is built from TRBV19 and TRBJ2-7; D not resolved. V was pared by 5 bases and J by 6 bases, with 14 bases between. The CDR3 is 13 amino acids. Germline V gene lookup returns CDR1 LNHDA and CDR2 SQIVND (reference sequence).

The CDR3 region has the DNA TGTGCCAGTAGCTATGGGACTCCCGCGGGGGGCTACACCTTC. Its protein is CASSYGTPAGGYTF. This chain links TRBV19 with TRBJ1-2; weak D call: TRBD1 (5 bases). Per the germline V gene, CDR1 is LNHDA and CDR2 is SQIVND (reference sequence). The V end was cut by 6 bases, the J end by 8 bases, with 19 bases between. The CDR3 runs 14 residues.

The chain joins TRBV29-1 to TRBJ1-1, with D possibly being TRBD1 (5 bases). CDR3 length: 12 amino acids. V was trimmed by 5 bases and J by 5 bases, leaving 12 bases between them. CDR1 and CDR2 from the germline V gene are SQVTM and ANQGSEA. The CDR3 spells CSVLGGRTEAFF. For the CDR3, the DNA is TGCAGCGTTTTGGGGGGAAGAACTGAAGCTTTCTTT.

V and J are TRBV7-3 and TRBJ2-5; the D gene is possibly TRBD2 (5 bases). V was cut by 2 bases and J by 6 bases, with 10 bases left in between. This CDR3 comprises 13 residues. The V gene's germline CDR1 is SGHTA and CDR2 FQGTGA. In nucleotides, the CDR3 is TGTGCCAGCAGCTTAGACCCGGGGAAGACCCAGTACTTC. Its translation: CASSLDPGKTQYF.